The present T cell receptor (beta chain) was sequenced within a study of Ad26.COV2.S vaccination and SARS-CoV-2 variants. Study results and limitations: While placebo recipients had lower spike-specific TCR breadth, vaccine recipients had more. Analytic work on TCR breadth and depth might have understated the full extent of total T cell responses. Spike-specific responses of CD8+ and CD4+ T cells were reported to display substantial breadth after vaccination.

Using immunoSEQ multiplex PCR, the repertoire was profiled, and TCRdb retains in-frame clones only, with some absent. The sample holds about 350,000 clones, about 91% seen once. The CDR3 is made up of 15 amino acids. The V end lost 1 base, the J end lost 8 bases, and 17 bases lay between the germline ends. Germline CDR1 is SEHNR and CDR2 is FQNEAQ (reference sequence). Note on this clone: Its antigen is not known.

The chain recombines TRBV7-9 with TRBJ1-2, with D possibly being TRBD1 (5 bases). The starting material was peripheral blood, obtained after recovery from COVID-19. This sequence originates from a human donor who had recovered from COVID-19. The CDR3 nucleotides are TGTGCCAGCAGCTTAGTTTCAGGGCGGGTCGGGGGCTACACCTTC. Its protein is CASSLVSGRVGGYTF.